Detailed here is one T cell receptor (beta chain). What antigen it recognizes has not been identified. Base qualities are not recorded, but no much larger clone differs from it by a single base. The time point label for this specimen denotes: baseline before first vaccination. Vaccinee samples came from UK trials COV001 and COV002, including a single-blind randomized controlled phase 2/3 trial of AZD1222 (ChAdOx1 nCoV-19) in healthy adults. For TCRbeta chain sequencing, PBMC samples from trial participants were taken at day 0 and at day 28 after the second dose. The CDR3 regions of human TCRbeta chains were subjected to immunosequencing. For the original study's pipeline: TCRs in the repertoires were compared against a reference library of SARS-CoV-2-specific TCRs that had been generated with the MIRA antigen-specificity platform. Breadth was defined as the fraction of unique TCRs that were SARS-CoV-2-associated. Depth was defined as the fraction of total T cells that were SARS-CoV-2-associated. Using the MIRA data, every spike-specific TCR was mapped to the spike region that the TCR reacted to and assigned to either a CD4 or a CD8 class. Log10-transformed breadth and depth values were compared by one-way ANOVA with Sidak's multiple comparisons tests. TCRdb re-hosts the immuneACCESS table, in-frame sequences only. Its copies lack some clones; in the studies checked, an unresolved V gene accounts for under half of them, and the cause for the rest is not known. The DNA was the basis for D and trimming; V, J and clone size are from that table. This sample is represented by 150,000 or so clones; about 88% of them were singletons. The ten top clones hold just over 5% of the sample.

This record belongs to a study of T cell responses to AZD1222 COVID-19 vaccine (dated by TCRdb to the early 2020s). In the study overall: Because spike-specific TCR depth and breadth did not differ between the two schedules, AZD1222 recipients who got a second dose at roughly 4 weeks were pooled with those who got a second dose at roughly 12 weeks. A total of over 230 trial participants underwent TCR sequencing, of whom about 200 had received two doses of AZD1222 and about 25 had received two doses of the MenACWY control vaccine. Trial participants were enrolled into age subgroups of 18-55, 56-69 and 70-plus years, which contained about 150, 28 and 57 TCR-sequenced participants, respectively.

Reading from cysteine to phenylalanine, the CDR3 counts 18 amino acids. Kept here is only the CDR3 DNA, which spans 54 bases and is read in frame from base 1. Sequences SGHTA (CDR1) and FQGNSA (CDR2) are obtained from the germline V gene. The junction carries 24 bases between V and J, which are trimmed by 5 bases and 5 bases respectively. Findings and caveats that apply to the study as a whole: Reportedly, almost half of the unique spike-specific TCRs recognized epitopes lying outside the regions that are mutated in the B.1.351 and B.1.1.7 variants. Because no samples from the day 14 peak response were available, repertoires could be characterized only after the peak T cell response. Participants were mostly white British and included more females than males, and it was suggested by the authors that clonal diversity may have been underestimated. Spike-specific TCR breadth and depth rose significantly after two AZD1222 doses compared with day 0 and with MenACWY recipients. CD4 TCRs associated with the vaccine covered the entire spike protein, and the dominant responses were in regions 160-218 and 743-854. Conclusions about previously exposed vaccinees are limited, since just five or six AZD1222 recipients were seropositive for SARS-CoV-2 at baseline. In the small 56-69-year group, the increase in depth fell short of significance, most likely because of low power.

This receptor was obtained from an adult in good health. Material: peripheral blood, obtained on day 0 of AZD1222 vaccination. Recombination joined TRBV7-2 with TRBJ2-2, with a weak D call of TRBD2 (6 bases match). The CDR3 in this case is CASSRTPSGVGRTGELFF. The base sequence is TGTGCCAGCAGCAGAACACCCTCGGGAGTGGGAAGGACCGGGGAGCTGTTTTTT.